The rows below give T cell receptor beta chains drawn from one sample of a study of T cell repertoires in cytomegalovirus infection. TCRdb reprocessed the reads with MiXCR, giving one entry per CDR3 protein. The sample contains 200,000 or so distinct CDR3 sequences, approximately 30% of which appear only once. The material sequenced was PBMCs. The receptors stem from a human donor in good health (CMV status not recorded). Some clones in this sample may be carry-over from other donors' samples. The CDR3 runs from the conserved cysteine through the conserved F or W. The D gene is left open where the match is weak. Clone size is stated in some rows and not others, as once, few, many or a class when expanded.

size: -
D: -
J: TRBJ1-5
V: TRBV7-9
DNA: TGTGCCAGCAGCACCGGAGGGACTTCCCAGCATTTT
CDR3: CASSTGGTSQHF

size: -
D: -
J: TRBJ1-1
V: TRBV20-1
DNA: TGCAGTGCTAGAGACGATAGCAGGGCCCCCGGGTCAGCTTTCTTT
CDR3: CSARDDSRAPGSAFF

size: many
D: -
J: TRBJ2-1
V: TRBV5-6
DNA: TGTGCCAGCAGCTTGGATGTCAGGCCGGAAGGTGAGCAGTTCTTC
CDR3: CASSLDVRPEGEQFF

size: -
D: -
J: TRBJ1-5
V: TRBV27
DNA: TGTGCCAGCAAGCGGAACATAAGGAGCAATCAGCCCCAGCATTTT
CDR3: CASKRNIRSNQPQHF

size: few
D: -
J: TRBJ2-3
V: TRBV11-3
DNA: TGTGCCAGCAGCTTAAACCCGCTCACAGATACGCAGTATTTT
CDR3: CASSLNPLTDTQYF

size: -
D: -
J: TRBJ1-2
V: TRBV6-4
DNA: TGTGCCAGCAGTGACTCGACAGGCTACGGTGGTGGCTACACCTTC
CDR3: CASSDSTGYGGGYTF

size: -
D: -
J: TRBJ1-1
V: TRBV3-1
DNA: TGTGCCAGCAGACAGGGTTCGACGAATGAAGCTTTCTTT
CDR3: CASRQGSTNEAFF

size: -
D: TRBD2
J: TRBJ2-3
V: TRBV6-2/TRBV6-3
DNA: TGTGCCAGCAGTTTCAAGCGGGGGGGCCTCGATACGCAGTATTTT
CDR3: CASSFKRGGLDTQYF

size: -
D: -
J: TRBJ1-5
V: TRBV15
DNA: TGTGCCACCGCGGGCGGGAATCAGCCCCAGCATTTT
CDR3: CATAGGNQPQHF

size: -
D: -
J: TRBJ1-2
V: TRBV2
DNA: TGTGCCACCGTCGGCGACTATGGCTACACCTTC
CDR3: CATVGDYGYTF

size: few
D: TRBD2
J: TRBJ2-1
V: TRBV7-9
DNA: TGTGCCAGCAGCTTAAAACTAGCGGGTCCCAACTCCTACAATGAGCAGTTCTTC
CDR3: CASSLKLAGPNSYNEQFF

size: few
D: TRBD1
J: TRBJ1-1
V: TRBV9
DNA: TGTGCCAGCAGCCCGGGACAGGGGCTGAACACTGAAGCTTTCTTT
CDR3: CASSPGQGLNTEAFF

size: few
D: -
J: TRBJ2-4
V: TRBV7-9
DNA: TGTGCCAGCAGCCCAATGGGAGAAGCCCAAAACATTCAGTACTTC
CDR3: CASSPMGEAQNIQYF

size: -
D: -
J: TRBJ2-2
V: TRBV12-3/TRBV12-4
DNA: TGTGCCAGCAAGCAGGGTGCGAACACCGGGGAGCTGTTTTTT
CDR3: CASKQGANTGELFF

size: few
D: -
J: TRBJ2-7
V: TRBV7-2
DNA: TGTGCCAGCAGCTTAGATGGCCACCAGGAGCAGTACTTC
CDR3: CASSLDGHQEQYF

size: many
D: -
J: TRBJ1-5
V: TRBV7-2
DNA: TGTGCCAGCAGCTTGGGGGGGGACGGTAGCAATCAGCCCCAGCATTTT
CDR3: CASSLGGDGSNQPQHF

size: -
D: -
J: TRBJ2-1
V: TRBV15
DNA: TGTGCCACCAGCAGAGCGGTCCGTGGACCAGGTGGTGAGCAGTTCTTC
CDR3: CATSRAVRGPGGEQFF

size: once
D: -
J: TRBJ1-2
V: TRBV29-1
DNA: TGCAGCGTTGATGTGGGCGCGGGCTACACCTTC
CDR3: CSVDVGAGYTF

size: -
D: TRBD1
J: TRBJ1-2
V: TRBV4-2
DNA: TGTGCCAGCAGCCCGGACGGGACAGGCGAGGATGGCTACACCTTC
CDR3: CASSPDGTGEDGYTF

size: few
D: -
J: TRBJ2-1
V: TRBV12-3/TRBV12-4
DNA: TGTGCCAGCAGTTTACACGCCGTTGAGCAGTTCTTC
CDR3: CASSLHAVEQFF

size: -
D: TRBD2
J: TRBJ2-3
V: TRBV7-2
DNA: TGTGCCAGCAGCTTAGCGCGAGGGGAACTAGCGGGGGGCCGGAGCACAGATACGCAGTATTTT
CDR3: CASSLARGELAGGRSTDTQYF

size: -
D: -
J: TRBJ1-5
V: TRBV19
DNA: TGTGCCAGTAGTAGGGAAAGGGGCGGCAATCAGCCCCAGCATTTT
CDR3: CASSRERGGNQPQHF

size: -
D: -
J: TRBJ1-1
V: TRBV6-4
DNA: TGTGCCAGCAGTGACGGGGATCGGACTGAAGCTTTCTTT
CDR3: CASSDGDRTEAFF

size: -
D: TRBD1
J: TRBJ1-2
V: TRBV15
DNA: TGTGCCACCAGCACTCGACAGGGGTCTTTTAACTATGGCTACACCTTC
CDR3: CATSTRQGSFNYGYTF

size: -
D: -
J: TRBJ1-6
V: TRBV5-1
DNA: TGCGCCAGCAGCCTCGGACCGAGCTCCGGGGTATCACCCCTCCACTTT
CDR3: CASSLGPSSGVSPLHF

size: -
D: -
J: TRBJ2-3
V: TRBV7-9
DNA: TGTGCCAGCAGCGCCCAATTGGGGGGCGGAGATACGCAGTATTTT
CDR3: CASSAQLGGGDTQYF

size: -
D: -
J: TRBJ2-7
V: TRBV14
DNA: TGTGCCAGCAGCCAAGGACTCATTAGCTCCTACGAGCAGTACTTC
CDR3: CASSQGLISSYEQYF

size: -
D: -
J: TRBJ1-2
V: TRBV6-6
DNA: TGTGCCAGCAGTTACCCTAATAACTATGGCTACACCTTC
CDR3: CASSYPNNYGYTF

size: -
D: TRBD2
J: TRBJ2-5
V: TRBV5-4
DNA: TGTGCCAGCAGGAGAACTAGCGGGGAGTACCAAGAGACCCAGTACTTC
CDR3: CASRRTSGEYQETQYF

size: few
D: -
J: TRBJ1-6
V: TRBV7-2
DNA: TGTGCCAGCAGTTCAAGTGGAAATTTCCATTCACCCCTCCACTTT
CDR3: CASSSSGNFHSPLHF

size: -
D: -
J: TRBJ1-6
V: TRBV6-2/TRBV6-3
DNA: TGTGCCAGCACCCGAGGGGCAGGGAATAATTCACCCCTCCACTTT
CDR3: CASTRGAGNNSPLHF

size: once
D: -
J: TRBJ2-6
V: TRBV18
DNA: TGTGCCAGCTCACCAGGTTCCCCGAACTCTGGGGCCAACGTCCTGACTTTC
CDR3: CASSPGSPNSGANVLTF

size: many
D: -
J: TRBJ1-6
V: TRBV7-8
DNA: TGTGCCAGCAGCTTATCCGGGGGAGGGGCTAATTCACCCCTCCACTTT
CDR3: CASSLSGGGANSPLHF

size: few
D: TRBD2
J: TRBJ2-1
V: TRBV5-1
DNA: TGCGCCAGCAGCCCCGGACTAGCGGGGACGAATGAGCAGTTCTTC
CDR3: CASSPGLAGTNEQFF

size: -
D: -
J: TRBJ1-2
V: TRBV7-2
DNA: TGTGCCAGCAGCTCCAGACAGGTTCGGTACTATGGCTACACCTTC
CDR3: CASSSRQVRYYGYTF

size: many
D: -
J: TRBJ2-1
V: TRBV2
DNA: TGTGCCAGCAGTGAAGCGCTTCAGGGCAATGAGCAGTTCTTC
CDR3: CASSEALQGNEQFF

size: -
D: -
J: TRBJ2-7
V: TRBV5-6
DNA: TGTGCCAGCAGAGGGAGGGACAGTTCCTACGAGCAGTACTTC
CDR3: CASRGRDSSYEQYF

size: -
D: -
J: TRBJ2-5
V: TRBV7-2
DNA: TGTGCCAGCAGCCGGGGAGAGACCCAGTACTTC
CDR3: CASSRGETQYF

size: many
D: -
J: TRBJ1-5
V: TRBV7-2
DNA: TGTGCCAGCAGCCCCACGGGTGGAAGCAATCAGCCCCAGCATTTT
CDR3: CASSPTGGSNQPQHF

size: many
D: -
J: TRBJ1-3
V: TRBV7-8
DNA: TGTGCCAGCAGTCCCGGCACAGGCGGAAACACCATATATTTT
CDR3: CASSPGTGGNTIYF

size: -
D: TRBD1
J: TRBJ1-1
V: TRBV6-6
DNA: TGTGCCAGCAGCGGGGGGGAAACCCGACAGGGTGAAGCTTTCTTT
CDR3: CASSGGETRQGEAFF

size: few
D: -
J: TRBJ1-1
V: TRBV29-1
DNA: TGCAGCGTTAAGAAGAACACTGAAGCTTTCTTT
CDR3: CSVKKNTEAFF

size: -
D: -
J: TRBJ1-5
V: TRBV5-1
DNA: TGCGCCAGCAGCTTGGGAGGAAATGGTCAGCCCCAGCATTTT
CDR3: CASSLGGNGQPQHF

size: many
D: -
J: TRBJ2-7
V: TRBV20-1
DNA: TGCAGTGCTAGAGAGGGCAGCTCCTACGAGCAGTACTTC
CDR3: CSAREGSSYEQYF

size: -
D: -
J: TRBJ2-1
V: TRBV7-3
DNA: TGTGCCAGCAGCTTAGGCGACTTGGAAGAGCAGTTCTTC
CDR3: CASSLGDLEEQFF

size: few
D: -
J: TRBJ2-1
V: TRBV6-2/TRBV6-3
DNA: TGTGCCAGCAGTTACTCTTTTGAGGGGGGACTACTTAGCTCCTACAATGAGCAGTTCTTC
CDR3: CASSYSFEGGLLSSYNEQFF

size: -
D: -
J: TRBJ2-7
V: TRBV19
DNA: TGTGCCAGTAGCCCAACACAGGCTAACGAGCAGTACTTC
CDR3: CASSPTQANEQYF

size: -
D: -
J: TRBJ1-1
V: TRBV5-1
DNA: TGCGCCAGCAGCCCAACACCCGAGAGGGTGAACACTGAAGCTTTCTTT
CDR3: CASSPTPERVNTEAFF

size: few
D: -
J: TRBJ2-7
V: TRBV12-3/TRBV12-4
DNA: TGTGCCAGCAGTTTCGGAGGGGGCAAGGTGGGCGAGCAGTACTTC
CDR3: CASSFGGGKVGEQYF

size: few
D: -
J: TRBJ2-1
V: TRBV24-1
DNA: TGTGCCACCAAGGCAGGGGATGGGGATGAGCAGTTCTTC
CDR3: CATKAGDGDEQFF

size: few
D: -
J: TRBJ1-6
V: TRBV14
DNA: TGTGCCAGCAGCCAAAATCTTCCTGGAGAATCACCCCTCCACTTT
CDR3: CASSQNLPGESPLHF

size: few
D: -
J: TRBJ2-3
V: TRBV5-1
DNA: TGCGCCAGCAGCCCCGGGACTCTCACAGATACGCAGTATTTT
CDR3: CASSPGTLTDTQYF

size: -
D: -
J: TRBJ1-6
V: TRBV3-1
DNA: TGTGCCAGCAGCCCCCGACGGACGCAGCCCAATTCACCCCTCCACTTT
CDR3: CASSPRRTQPNSPLHF

size: -
D: -
J: TRBJ2-7
V: TRBV7-2
DNA: TGTGCCAGCAGCTTCCGGACTATTTCACCACTCTACGAGCAGTACTTC
CDR3: CASSFRTISPLYEQYF

size: few
D: -
J: TRBJ1-6
V: TRBV2
DNA: TGTGCCAGCAGCGTGGGGGTTTCACCCCTCCACTTT
CDR3: CASSVGVSPLHF

size: -
D: -
J: TRBJ1-2
V: TRBV2
DNA: TGTGCCAGCACCGAAGGGGGACTAAACTATGGCTACACCTTC
CDR3: CASTEGGLNYGYTF

size: -
D: -
J: TRBJ1-1
V: TRBV5-1
DNA: TGCGCCAGCAGCGGGGGGTACAGCGTGAACACTGAAGCTTTCTTT
CDR3: CASSGGYSVNTEAFF